This T cell receptor (beta chain) was captured by sequencing in a study of PD-L1 blockade in urothelial cancer. Time point meaning: pretreatment peripheral blood. The CDR3 totals 14 residues. V gave up 4 bases and J gave up 1 base, with 10 bases separating them. Germline V gene lookup returns CDR1 ENHRY and CDR2 SYGVKD. This clone was counted ten times or more. Sequencing was performed with immunoSEQ multiplex PCR; in TCRdb, only in-frame clones are kept and a portion is missing. Among 45,000 to 50,000 clones, 75% to 85% were seen once, and the ten largest hold less than 11%. The sequence derives from a man between 65 and 85 years old with urothelial cancer. The J gene is TRBJ2-5, the V gene TRBV10-3; D possibly corresponds to TRBD1 (6 bases). The source was PBMCs, collected around atezolizumab (anti-PD-L1) treatment. Written as DNA, the CDR3 is TGTGCCATCAGTGTCAGAGGGGGCCAAGAGACCCAGTACTTC. Its protein product is CAISVRGGQETQYF.